This T cell receptor (beta chain) was retrieved from a study of T cell repertoires in cytomegalovirus infection. Study results and caveats: Based on cumulative public TCR beta family frequency, carriers of CMV plus the relevant HLA were identified. Dominating the ex vivo response were TCR beta clonotypes that were CMV-specific and HLA-C-restricted.

TCRdb re-analysed the reads in MiXCR, keeping a single row per CDR3 protein. Of hundreds of thousands of distinct CDR3 sequences listed, roughly 46% were seen once; the top ten hold about 45%. Note on this clonotype: Its antigen is still unknown.

This receptor was taken from a human donor in good health (CMV status not recorded). Some clones in this sample may be carry-over from other donors' samples. The specimen comprised cultured PBMCs, sampled from culture after CMV antigen stimulation.

The CDR3 nucleotides read TGTGCCAGCAGCTCAACAGGAAGCGGGACAGAGACCCAGTACTTC. The encoded protein is CASSSTGSGTETQYF. J is TRBJ2-5 and V is TRBV7-9; 7 positions match TRBD2. CDR3 length: 15 amino acids. Germline CDR1 and CDR2: SEHNR and FQNEAQ (reference sequence). J was trimmed by 4 bases and V by 4 bases; bases with no gene match: 9. The full variable domain, completed using reference TRBV7-9 and TRBJ2-5, is DTGVSQNPRHKITKRGQNVTFRCDPISEHNRLYWYRQTLGQGPEFLTYFQNEAQLEKSRLLSDRFSAERPKGSFSTLEIQRTEQGDSAMYLCASSSTGSGTETQYFGPGTRLLVL.